This entry lists 23 T cell receptor beta chains sequenced from one sample in a study of blood T cell repertoires in COVID-19 (dated by TCRdb to 2018 to 2020). Receptors were amplified or captured by the immunoSEQ multiplex PCR assay. TCRdb provides this immuneACCESS table in a form limited to in-frame rearrangements. Some clones are lacking; in checked studies, under half of them reflect an unresolved V gene, and why the rest are absent is not known. The sample includes under 200,000 clones, with 81% observed a single time. The top ten clones comprise about 5.3% of the sample. The specimen was PBMCs or T cells enriched from blood (not recorded which). The receptors here all came from a middle-aged woman with acute COVID-19.

V usage is TRBV6-2 or TRBV6-3 and J usage is TRBJ1-1, with D hard to call. The germline V gene has CDR1 MNHEY and CDR2 SVGEGT. V lost 4 bases and J lost 7, with 10 bases in between. The CDR3 has 12 amino acids. The CDR3 is CASSFEASEAFF. CDR3 in DNA: TGTGCCAGCAGTTTTGAAGCGAGTGAAGCTTTCTTT.

This chain links TRBV20-1 with TRBJ2-6; 8 nucleotides match TRBD2. This CDR3 comprises 18 residues. Germline lookup yields CDR1 DFQATT and CDR2 SNEGSKA (reference sequence). The V gene end was trimmed by 3 bases and the J gene end by 2 bases; junction bases not matched to a gene: 12. CDR3 region: CSASGPGTRGTGANVLTF. CDR3 bases: TGCAGTGCTAGTGGCCCCGGGACTAGAGGAACTGGGGCCAACGTCCTGACTTTC.

The chain links TRBV6-1 to TRBJ1-2, with D possibly matching TRBD1 (5 bases). Trimming left V 3 bases short and J 4 bases short, with 12 bases between. This CDR3 comprises 14 residues. Germline V gene data show CDR1 as MNHNS and CDR2 as SASEGT. The CDR3 region has the DNA TGTGCCAGCAGTGATGCAGGGTCGGTCTATGGCTACACCTTC. Translation gives CASSDAGSVYGYTF.

The CDR3 region has the DNA TGTGCCAGCAGTCCTACAGGGGGCGCCGGCTCCTATAATTCACCCCTCCACTTT. Translation: CASSPTGGAGSYNSPLHF. The chain joins TRBV6-6 to TRBJ1-6; 9 bases match TRBD1. The V gene end was trimmed by 5 bases and the J gene end by 0 bases; junction bases not matched to a gene: 8. From germline, CDR1 is MNHNY and CDR2 SVGAGI (reference sequence). CDR3 length: 18 amino acids.

This sequence joins TRBV7-9 and TRBJ1-2; maybe TRBD1 (6 bases). Germline CDR1 SEHNR, CDR2 FQNEAQ (reference sequence). V lost 5 bases and J 0 bases, leaving 22 bases between the germline ends. This CDR3 has 18 residues. CDR3 protein: CASSPFSSLDSANYGYTF. The CDR3 DNA is TGTGCCAGCAGCCCATTCTCCTCCCTGGACAGCGCTAACTATGGCTACACCTTC. Filled out from reference TRBV7-9 and TRBJ1-2, the complete variable domain reads DTGVSQNPRHKITKRGQNVTFRCDPISEHNRLYWYRQTLGQGPEFLTYFQNEAQLEKSRLLSDRFSAERPKGSFSTLEIQRTEQGDSAMYLCASSPFSSLDSANYGYTFGSGTRLTVV.

The rearrangement joins TRBV2 to TRBJ2-5; the match to TRBD2 covers 7 bases. This CDR3 has 14 residues. The trim removed 2 bases at V and 5 bases at J, leaving 5 bases unmatched. Germline V CDR1 and CDR2: SNHLY, FYNNEI. The CDR3 loop is CASSESRTSETQYF. CDR3 sequence (DNA): TGTGCCAGCAGTGAATCACGGACTAGTGAGACCCAGTACTTC.

J is TRBJ1-1 and V is TRBV2, with D uncertain. Trimming left V 0 bases short and J 2 bases short, with 10 bases between. Germline CDR1 and CDR2: SNHLY and FYNNEI. There are 15 residues in the CDR3. As DNA, the CDR3 is TGTGCCAGCAGTGAAGCGCTCGGCGGAAACACTGAAGCTTTCTTT. It codes for CASSEALGGNTEAFF.

The chain uses TRBV2 and TRBJ1-5; a weak D match, TRBD1 (6 bases). Germline CDR1 reads SNHLY; CDR2 reads FYNNEI. Deletions cut 5 bases from V and 3 bases from J, with 11 bases between. This CDR3 is 14 amino acids long. The CDR3 sequence is CASSPGQNNQPQHF. CDR3 nucleotide sequence: TGTGCCAGCAGTCCGGGACAAAACAATCAGCCCCAGCATTTT. Full variable domain (outside the CDR3, taken from reference TRBV2 and TRBJ1-5): EPEVTQTPSHQVTQMGQEVILRCVPISNHLYFYWYRQILGQKVEFLVSFYNNEISEKSEIFDDQFSVERPDGSNFTLKIRSTKLEDSAMYFCASSPGQNNQPQHFGDGTRLSIL.

V and J are TRBV15 and TRBJ2-3; D perhaps matches TRBD2 (5 bases). This CDR3 region has 21 residues. The V gene's germline CDR1 is LNHNV and CDR2 YYDKDF (reference sequence). Trimming stripped 0 bases from V and 4 bases from J, with 29 bases between. CDR3 sequence: CATSRDGNLVVATSIADTQYF. DNA for the CDR3: TGTGCCACCAGCAGAGATGGGAATTTAGTCGTTGCAACTAGTATCGCAGATACGCAGTATTTT.

This clone was detected only a few times. CDR3 protein: CASTPDRVGTGANVLTF. The CDR3 DNA is TGTGCCAGCACACCAGACAGGGTAGGCACTGGGGCCAACGTCCTGACTTTC. The rearrangement links TRBV11-2 to TRBJ2-6; 7 bases align to TRBD1. CDR1 and CDR2 (germline): SGHAT, FQNNGV. The CDR3 spans 17 residues. The junction had 11 bases not matched to a gene; V was cut back by 7 bases and J by 2 bases.

This sequence joins TRBV7-3 and TRBJ2-1; 13 bases are a match to TRBD2. Trimming at V came to 5 bases and at J to 2 bases, leaving 3 bases not matched to a gene. Germline V gene data show CDR1 as SGHTA and CDR2 as FQGTGA. The CDR3 is 16 residues long. The CDR3 sequence is CASSPGTSGTYNEQFF. CDR3 sequence (DNA): TGTGCCAGCAGCCCAGGGACTAGCGGGACCTACAATGAGCAGTTCTTC.

The chain carries TRBV27 and TRBJ2-3, with 13 nucleotides matching TRBD2. Trimming removed 5 bases from V and 4 bases from J; junction bases left unmatched: 12. This CDR3 is 18 amino acids long. In germline, CDR1 is MNHEY, CDR2 SMNVEV (reference sequence). CDR3 bases: TGTGCCAGCAGTCCCCGACTAGCGGGAGGAGTTTATTCAGATACGCAGTATTTT. It is translated as CASSPRLAGGVYSDTQYF.

Concerning this clone: Other DNA sequences in this specimen translate into the identical CDR3. The genes are TRBV2 and TRBJ2-3; no definite D call. In germline, CDR1 is SNHLY, CDR2 FYNNEI. V lost 6 bases, J lost 0 bases, and 13 bases lay in between. The CDR3 is 15 residues long. The CDR3 loop is CASSAEATSTDTQYF. CDR3 in DNA: TGTGCCAGCAGCGCTGAGGCGACTAGCACAGATACGCAGTATTTT.

The genes are TRBV29-1 and TRBJ2-3; possible D gene TRBD2, 5 bases. Germline V gene lookup returns CDR1 SQVTM and CDR2 ANQGSEA. The V end was cut by 7 bases, the J end by 4 bases, with 15 bases between. This CDR3 spans 13 amino acids. The CDR3 spells CSASTGYSDTQYF. The DNA for the CDR3 is TGCAGCGCTTCTACGGGGTACTCAGATACGCAGTATTTT.

This chain links TRBV11-2 with TRBJ2-1; D remains unclear. Germline loops: CDR1 SGHAT, CDR2 FQNNGV. Trimming stripped 4 bases from V and 0 bases from J, with 10 bases between. There are 15 residues in the CDR3. CDR3 amino acids: CASSSERLSYNEQFF. The CDR3 coding sequence is TGTGCCAGCAGCTCAGAGCGCCTCTCCTACAATGAGCAGTTCTTC. Drawing the rest from reference TRBV11-2 and TRBJ2-1, the complete variable domain is EAGVAQSPRYKIIEKRQSVAFWCNPISGHATLYWYQQILGQGPKLLIQFQNNGVVDDSQLPKDRFSAERLKGVDSTLKIQPAKLEDSAVYLCASSSERLSYNEQFFGPGTRLTVL.

The table lists this clone with a few counts. This CDR3 reads CASSIIETSGKTSTDTQYF. The CDR3 DNA sequence: TGTGCCAGTAGTATCATCGAGACTAGCGGGAAGACCAGCACAGATACGCAGTATTTT. This rearrangement joins TRBV19 to TRBJ2-3; 11 nucleotides agree with TRBD2. V was pared by 3 bases and J by 0 bases, with 11 bases of the junction left unmatched. Germline CDR1 reads LNHDA; CDR2 reads SQIVND (reference sequence). The length of the CDR3 is 19 residues.

The rearrangement links TRBV25-1 to TRBJ1-2; 11 positions agree with TRBD1. This CDR3 has 16 residues. V trimming: 0 bases; J trimming: 5 bases; junction bases outside the gene matches: 5. The V gene's germline CDR1 is MGHDK and CDR2 SYGVNS. This CDR3 is CASSEYGTGGNYGYTF. The DNA of the CDR3 is TGTGCCAGCAGTGAATACGGGACAGGGGGGAATTATGGCTACACCTTC.

The J gene is TRBJ1-5, the V gene TRBV19; D may be TRBD1 (6 bases). Germline assignment: CDR1 LNHDA and CDR2 SQIVND (reference sequence). Trimming cost V 3 bases and J 7 bases, with 13 bases left between them. This CDR3 region has 14 residues. The CDR3 DNA reads as TGTGCCAGTAGTATCTCAGGGGCGAGGCAGCCCCAGCATTTT. Amino acids: CASSISGARQPQHF. Based on the CDR3 plus reference TRBV19 and TRBJ1-5, the full variable domain is DGGITQSPKYLFRKEGQNVTLSCEQNLNHDAMYWYRQDPGQGLRLIYYSQIVNDFQKGDIAEGYSVSREKKESFPLTVTSAQKNPTAFYLCASSISGARQPQHFGDGTRLSIL.

The genes are TRBV11-2 and TRBJ2-7; 9 bases line up with TRBD1. The CDR3 sequence is 16 residues long. Germline lookup yields CDR1 SGHAT and CDR2 FQNNGV. V was clipped by 5 bases and J by 6 bases; unmatched bases: 14. The CDR3 loop is CASSLVVGQGKGEQYF. The CDR3 DNA follows: TGTGCCAGCAGCCTGGTCGTGGGACAGGGAAAGGGCGAGCAGTACTTC.

The chain is built from TRBV14 and TRBJ2-1; 11 positions match TRBD2. Germline V gene data show CDR1 as SGHDN and CDR2 as FVKESK. With V trimmed by 4 bases and J by 9 bases, 8 bases remained unmatched. The length of the CDR3 is 15 residues. The CDR3 DNA reads TGTGCCAGCAGCCCTACTAGCGGGAGACGGATTGAGCAGTTCTTC. It specifies CASSPTSGRRIEQFF.

In this sample, this clone turned up once. The chain combines TRBV12-3 or TRBV12-4 with TRBJ2-7; D remains unclear. V lost 6 bases, J lost 7 bases, and 13 bases lay in between. The CDR3 has 12 residues. CDR3 region: CASSLDSLEQYF. CDR3 DNA: TGTGCCAGCAGCCTCGACTCTTTGGAGCAGTACTTC.

For the CDR3, the DNA is TGTGCCAGCAGACCGAGACTAGCGTCCACCGGGGAGCTGTTTTTT. Amino acid sequence: CASRPRLASTGELFF. The chain couples TRBV2 to TRBJ2-2; 8 bases fit TRBD2. Germline V gives CDR1 SNHLY, CDR2 FYNNEI. There are 15 residues in the CDR3. V lost 6 bases to trimming and J lost 4 bases; unmatched junction nucleotides: 7.

The gene calls are TRBV9 and TRBJ2-1, with TRBD2 as a possible D gene (6 bases). The CDR3 consists of 17 residues. Per the germline V gene, CDR1 is SGDLS and CDR2 is YYNGEE. Trimming took off 0 bases at V and 0 bases at J, with 13 bases between the two ends. Here the CDR3 DNA reads TGTGCCAGCAGCGTAGATGTAGCGGCGATCTCCTACAATGAGCAGTTCTTC. Its protein is CASSVDVAAISYNEQFF.